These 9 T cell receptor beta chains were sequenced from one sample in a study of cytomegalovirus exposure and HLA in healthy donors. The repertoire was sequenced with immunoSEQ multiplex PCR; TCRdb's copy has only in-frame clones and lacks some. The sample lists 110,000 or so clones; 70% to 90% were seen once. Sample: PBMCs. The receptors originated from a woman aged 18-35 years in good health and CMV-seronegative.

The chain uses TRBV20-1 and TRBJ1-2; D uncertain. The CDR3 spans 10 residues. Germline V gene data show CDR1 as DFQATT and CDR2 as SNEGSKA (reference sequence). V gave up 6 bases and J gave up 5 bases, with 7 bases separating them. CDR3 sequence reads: CSARLYGYTF. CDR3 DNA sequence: TGCAGTGCGAGGTTGTATGGCTACACCTTC.

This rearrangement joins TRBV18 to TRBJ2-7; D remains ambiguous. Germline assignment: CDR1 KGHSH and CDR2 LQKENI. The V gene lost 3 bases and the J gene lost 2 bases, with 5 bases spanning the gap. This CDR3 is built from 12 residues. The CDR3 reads CASSPGPYEQYF. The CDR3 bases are TGTGCCAGCTCACCTGGGCCCTACGAGCAGTACTTC.

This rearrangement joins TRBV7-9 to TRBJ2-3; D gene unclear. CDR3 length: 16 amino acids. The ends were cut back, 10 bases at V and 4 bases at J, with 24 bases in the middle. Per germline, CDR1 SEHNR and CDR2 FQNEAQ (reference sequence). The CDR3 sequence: CATAPPTTVYPDTQYF. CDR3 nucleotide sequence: TGTGCCACAGCCCCCCCCACTACGGTTTACCCAGATACGCAGTATTTT.

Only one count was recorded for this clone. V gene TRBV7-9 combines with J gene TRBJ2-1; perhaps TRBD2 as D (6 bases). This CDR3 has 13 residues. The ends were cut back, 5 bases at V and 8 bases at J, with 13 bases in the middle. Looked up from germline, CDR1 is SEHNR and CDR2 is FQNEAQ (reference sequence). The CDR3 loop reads CASSAIGEDEQFF. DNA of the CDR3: TGTGCCAGCAGCGCGATAGGGGAGGATGAGCAGTTCTTC.

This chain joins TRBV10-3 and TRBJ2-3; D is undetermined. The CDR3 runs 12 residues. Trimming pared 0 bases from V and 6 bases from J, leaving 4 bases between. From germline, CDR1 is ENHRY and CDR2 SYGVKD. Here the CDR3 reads CAISESSDTQYF. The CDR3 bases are TGTGCCATCAGTGAGTCGAGCGATACGCAGTATTTT.

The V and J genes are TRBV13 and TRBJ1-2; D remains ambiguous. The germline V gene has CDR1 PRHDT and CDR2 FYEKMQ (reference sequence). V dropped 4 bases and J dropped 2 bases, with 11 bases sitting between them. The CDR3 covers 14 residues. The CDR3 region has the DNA TGTGCCAGCAGCTCCCCGGGGAGGAACTATGGCTACACCTTC. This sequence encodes CASSSPGRNYGYTF.

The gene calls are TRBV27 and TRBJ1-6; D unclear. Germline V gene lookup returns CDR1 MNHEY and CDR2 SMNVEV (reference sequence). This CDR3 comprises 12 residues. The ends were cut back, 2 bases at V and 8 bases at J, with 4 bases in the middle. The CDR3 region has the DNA TGTGCCAGCAGTTTACCGTATTCACCCCTCCACTTT. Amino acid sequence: CASSLPYSPLHF.

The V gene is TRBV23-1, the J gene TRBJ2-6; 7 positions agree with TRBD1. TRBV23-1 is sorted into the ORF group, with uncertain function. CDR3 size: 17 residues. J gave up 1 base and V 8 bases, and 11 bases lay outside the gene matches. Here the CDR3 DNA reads TGCGCCAGCGGTCCGGGACAGACGATTTCTGGGGCCAACGTCCTGACTTTC. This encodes CASGPGQTISGANVLTF.

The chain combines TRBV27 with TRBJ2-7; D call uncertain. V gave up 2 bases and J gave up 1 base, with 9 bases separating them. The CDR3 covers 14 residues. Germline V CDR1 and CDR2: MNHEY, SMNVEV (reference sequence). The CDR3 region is CASSLSEESYEQYF. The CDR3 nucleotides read TGTGCCAGCAGTTTAAGTGAAGAGTCCTACGAGCAGTACTTC.